This is a list of T cell receptor beta chains from one sample in a study of long-term antiretroviral therapy in people with HIV. Data came from immunoSEQ multiplex PCR; TCRdb stores just in-frame clones and leaves some out. This table has roughly 33,000 clones, about three quarters appearing once. The sample in question was unsorted PBMCs, obtained 2 years after starting antiretroviral therapy. The receptors originated from a woman in her 50s with HIV. Both conserved end residues are part of each CDR3. D genes are given only for firm matches. The size of a clone is reported for some rows only, either as once, few or many, or as a class for expanded clones.

>TRBJ2-7|NA|TRBV28|TRBD2
TGTGCCAGCAGCATTGGACTAGCGGGGGCCTACGAGCAGTACTTC
CASSIGLAGAYEQYF
>TRBJ2-2|NA|TRBV5-1|NA
TGCGCCAGCAGTGAGAGCACCGGGGAGCTGTTTTTT
CASSESTGELFF
>TRBJ1-4|few|TRBV7-9|NA
TGTGCCAGCAGCACCCGGGGGCTGGGAGAAAAACTGTTTTTT
CASSTRGLGEKLFF
>TRBJ1-2|NA|TRBV27|NA
TGTGCCAGCAGTCCCCTACTGAGTTATGGCTACACCTTC
CASSPLLSYGYTF
>TRBJ2-6|few|TRBV10-2|NA
TGCGCCAGCAGTGACAGGGCCCGCTCTGGGGCCAACGTCCTGACTTTC
CASSDRARSGANVLTF
>TRBJ2-7|few|TRBV6-5|NA
TGTGCCAGCAGTTACGCACCCTCCTACGAGCAGTACTTC
CASSYAPSYEQYF
>TRBJ1-1|NA|TRBV2|NA
TGTGCCAGCATTCTAGAGGGACTGAACACTGAAGCTTTCTTT
CASILEGLNTEAFF
>TRBJ2-3|few|TRBV5-5|NA
TGTGCCAGCAGCTTGACCCAGGGCCTCACAGATACGCAGTATTTT
CASSLTQGLTDTQYF
>TRBJ2-2|few|TRBV5-1|NA
TGCGCCAGCAGCCTACAGGACACCGGGGAGCTGTTTTTT
CASSLQDTGELFF
>TRBJ2-3|NA|TRBV29-1|TRBD1
TGCAGCCTATGGACAGGGATTAGCACAGATACGCAGTATTTT
CSLWTGISTDTQYF
>TRBJ1-2|few|TRBV20-1|NA
TGCAGTGCTACCGGGGTGAATGGCTACACCTTC
CSATGVNGYTF
>TRBJ1-1|NA|TRBV18|TRBD1
TGTGCCAGCTCACCGGGACAGAAAGTCGAAGCTTTCTTT
CASSPGQKVEAFF
>TRBJ2-5|NA|TRBV27|TRBD2
TGTGCCAGCAGTTTTCTAGCGGGGGGCCGACAAGAGACCCAGTACTTC
CASSFLAGGRQETQYF
>TRBJ2-7|few|TRBV6-6|NA
TGTGCCAGCATAGCGGCAGGGGACTACGAGCAGTACTTC
CASIAAGDYEQYF
>TRBJ1-1|NA|TRBV6-5|NA
TGTGCCAGCAGGCCTCCTACAGGGACCAACACTGAAGCTTTCTTT
CASRPPTGTNTEAFF
>TRBJ1-3|NA|TRBV6-5|NA
TGTGCCAGCAGTTCTGTTCAGTACACCTCTGGAAACACCATATATTTT
CASSSVQYTSGNTIYF
>TRBJ2-5|NA|TRBV7-9|TRBD1
TGTGCCAGCAGCTACGACAGGGTAGGGGCGTCGCAAGAGACCCAGTACTTC
CASSYDRVGASQETQYF
>TRBJ1-1|NA|TRBV19|NA
TGTGCCAGTAGTATTGTCGGGGAGATGAACACTGAAGCTTTCTTT
CASSIVGEMNTEAFF
>TRBJ2-4|NA|TRBV29-1|TRBD1
TGCAGCGTTGCAACAGGGGGGAACATTCAGTACTTC
CSVATGGNIQYF
>TRBJ1-5|once|TRBV19|NA
TGTGCCAGTAGTCCCCCTGGGGCTCGCCGTAATCAGCCCCAGCATTTT
CASSPPGARRNQPQHF
>TRBJ1-6|NA|TRBV6-1|NA
TGTGCCAGCAGTGAAGCTGGAATTTCACCCCTCCACTTT
CASSEAGISPLHF
>TRBJ1-1|large|TRBV5-5|TRBD1
TGTGCCAGCAGCCTGGGACAGAGCGAAGCTTTCTTT
CASSLGQSEAFF
>TRBJ1-3|NA|TRBV7-6|NA
TGTGCCAGCAGCTTAGATGGTGGAAACACCATATATTTT
CASSLDGGNTIYF
>TRBJ2-3|few|TRBV5-1|NA
TGCGCCAGCACGATTGCGACATTTAGCACAGATACGCAGTATTTT
CASTIATFSTDTQYF
>TRBJ1-2|NA|TRBV2|NA
TGTGCCAGCAGTCTTCCCCGGCAGGGAAGTGGCTACACCTTC
CASSLPRQGSGYTF
>TRBJ2-2|NA|TRBV7-2|TRBD1
TGTGCCAGCGGCCAGGGACAGGGAGCCGGGGAGCTGTTTTTT
CASGQGQGAGELFF
>TRBJ2-5|NA|TRBV5-1|TRBD2
TGCGCCAGCAGCCCGGGGACTAGCGGGGGGCTGGGGGAGACCCAGTACTTC
CASSPGTSGGLGETQYF
>TRBJ1-4|NA|TRBV7-3|NA
TGTGCCAGCAGCTTAACCGGCAGCCCAAGGGAAAAACTGTTTTTT
CASSLTGSPREKLFF
>TRBJ2-1|once|TRBV5-1|TRBD2
TGCGCCTCTCAGTCGGGGACTAGCGGTTTAGGTGAGCAGTTCTTC
CASQSGTSGLGEQFF
>TRBJ1-6|NA|TRBV2|TRBD1
TGTGCCAGCACCCGACTCCGGGACAGGAAATTTTCATTCGATTCACCCCTCCACTTT
CASTRLRDRKFSFDSPLHF
>TRBJ1-2|NA|TRBV14|NA
TGTGCCAGCAGCTCCGTTTCCGGAGGGGGCTACACCTTC
CASSSVSGGGYTF
>TRBJ2-5|NA|TRBV18|NA
TGTGCCAGCTCACCGGTTTCGGAGACCCAGTACTTC
CASSPVSETQYF
>TRBJ2-5|NA|TRBV2|TRBD1
TGTGCCAGCAGTCAACCAGGGGGCTTGGTGCCCGGACAAGAGACCCAGTACTTC
CASSQPGGLVPGQETQYF
>TRBJ2-3|NA|TRBV7-3|NA
TGTGCCAGCAGCTTAATGGCAGCCAGCACAGATACGCAGTATTTT
CASSLMAASTDTQYF
>TRBJ2-5|NA|TRBV7-3|NA
TGTGCCAGCAGCTTAAACCTACAAGAGACCCAGTACTTC
CASSLNLQETQYF
>TRBJ2-1|once|TRBV5-4|TRBD2
TGTGCCAGCAGCTTTATTGGAACGGGGGGATACAATGAGCAGTTCTTC
CASSFIGTGGYNEQFF
>TRBJ2-7|NA|TRBV9|NA
TGTGCCAGCAGCGAGGGTAGAGGCTCCTACGAGCAGTACTTC
CASSEGRGSYEQYF